Presented here are 14 T cell receptor beta chains from one specimen sequenced in a study of control samples from healthy donors and cancer patients. The assay was immunoSEQ multiplex PCR, and TCRdb's table has in-frame clones only and misses some. The table lists around 200,000 clones, 91% of them singletons. What was sequenced was blood. The source is a woman in her thirties in good health.

The chain recombines TRBV6-5 with TRBJ2-5; 10 nucleotides line up with TRBD1. Looked up from germline, CDR1 is MNHEY and CDR2 is SVGAGI. V dropped 6 bases and J dropped 5; count of bases not matched to a gene: 6. The CDR3 is 14 residues long. CDR3 in DNA: TGTGCCAGCAGAGGGGACAGGGGTAGGGAGACCCAGTACTTC. It yields the protein CASRGDRGRETQYF.

This sequence joins TRBV7-6 and TRBJ1-1; D is undetermined. Germline lookup yields CDR1 SGHVS and CDR2 FNYEAQ. Trimming removed 5 bases at V and 3 bases at J, with 13 bases between. CDR3 length: 14 residues. The CDR3 region is CASSPWTGHTEAFF. The CDR3 bases are TGTGCCAGCAGCCCCTGGACCGGACACACTGAAGCTTTCTTT.

The gene calls are TRBV6-2 or TRBV6-3 and TRBJ2-1; no firm D call. V was clipped by 2 bases and J by 1 base, with 6 bases between them. Per the germline V gene, CDR1 is MNHEY and CDR2 is SVGEGT. This CDR3 has 14 amino acids. This CDR3 is CASSYAASYNEQFF. CDR3 nucleotides: TGTGCCAGCAGTTACGCGGCTTCCTACAATGAGCAGTTCTTC.

V is TRBV29-1 and J is TRBJ1-2; 7 nucleotides align to TRBD1. CDR3 length: 13 amino acids. After removal of 6 bases from V and 4 bases from J, the junction contained 8 bases not matched to a gene. Germline CDR1 reads SQVTM; CDR2 reads ANQGSEA. CDR3 loop: CSVTTGRSYGYTF. CDR3 nucleotide sequence: TGCAGCGTAACGACAGGGAGGAGCTATGGCTACACCTTC.

This clone was picked up a small number of times. The rearrangement uses TRBV21-1 and TRBJ2-1; the DNA was not compared with TRBD2, the D call given in the table. TRBV21-1 has pseudogene status. The CDR3 sequence is 16 residues long. The CDR3 DNA is TGTGCCAGCAGCCCTCAACTAGCGGGAGGCGGCAATGAGCAGTTCTTC. Protein: CASSPQLAGGGNEQFF.

This chain joins TRBV10-1 and TRBJ2-3; tentative D call: TRBD2 (6 bases). The CDR3 contains 14 residues. V was shortened by 2 bases and J by 6 bases, with 12 bases between the two germline ends. Germline V gene lookup returns CDR1 WNHNN and CDR2 SYGVQD (reference sequence). CDR3 nucleotides: TGCGCCAGCAGTGAGGGTGGAGGGTGGGATACGCAGTATTTT. Translating gives CASSEGGGWDTQYF.

The gene calls are TRBV15 and TRBJ2-7; 7 bases align to TRBD2. This CDR3 is 14 amino acids long. CDR1 and CDR2 (germline): LNHNV, YYDKDF (reference sequence). With V trimmed by 0 bases and J by 4 bases, 3 bases remained unmatched. CDR3 amino acids: CATSRELALYEQYF. In DNA form, the CDR3 reads TGTGCCACCAGCAGAGAACTAGCGCTTTACGAGCAGTACTTC.

The chain combines TRBV11-3 with TRBJ1-4; 9 bases fit TRBD1. The CDR3 runs 14 residues. V was clipped by 3 bases and J by 7 bases; unmatched bases: 3. Looked up from germline, CDR1 is SGHNT and CDR2 is YENEEA. The CDR3 protein is CASSLTGGGEKLFF. In DNA form, the CDR3 reads TGTGCCAGCAGCTTGACAGGGGGTGGTGAAAAACTGTTTTTT.

The rearrangement links TRBV4-2 to TRBJ1-6; 9 positions agree with TRBD1. V shed 3 bases, J shed 8 bases, and the junction held 5 bases outside the gene matches. The CDR3 extends over 15 amino acids. Germline V CDR1 and CDR2: LGHNA, YNFKEQ. The CDR3 reads CASSQEDRGYSPLHF. CDR3 nucleotide sequence: TGTGCCAGCAGCCAGGAGGACAGGGGTTATTCACCCCTCCACTTT.

The genes are TRBV12-3 or TRBV12-4 and TRBJ1-5, with D maybe TRBD1 (5 bases). This CDR3 contains 13 residues. The V and J ends lost 4 bases and 6 bases respectively, with 10 bases between them. As DNA, the CDR3 is TGTGCCAGCAGTTCAGGGAACCCTCAGCCCCAGCATTTT. It is translated as CASSSGNPQPQHF.

The V call is TRBV2, the J call TRBJ2-7; 7 bases are a match to TRBD1. The junction had 3 bases not matched to a gene; V was cut back by 6 bases and J by 1 base. CDR3 length: 13 residues. Germline CDR1 reads SNHLY; CDR2 reads FYNNEI. In DNA, the CDR3 is TGTGCCAGCAGACTGGACAGGTCCTACGAGCAGTACTTC. Its protein product is CASRLDRSYEQYF.

The chain combines TRBV7-3 with TRBJ2-5; possibly TRBD1 for D (6 bases). The CDR3 is 15 residues long. Germline values: CDR1 SGHTA, CDR2 FQGTGA. V lost 1 base to trimming and J lost 2 bases, with 11 bases between them. CDR3 coding DNA: TGTGCCAGCAGCTTAAGGGGGCCCCCACAAGAGACCCAGTACTTC. It encodes CASSLRGPPQETQYF.

The J gene is TRBJ2-1, the V gene TRBV6-2 or TRBV6-3, with 11 positions matching TRBD2. The CDR3 runs to 15 residues. Germline CDR1 reads MNHEY; CDR2 reads SVGEGT. Trimming took 5 bases from V and 2 from J; bases not matched to a gene: 2. The CDR3, as DNA: TGTGCCAGCAGTGGTAGCGGGAGGGCCTACAATGAGCAGTTCTTC. Its translation: CASSGSGRAYNEQFF.

The V gene is TRBV7-2, the J gene TRBJ2-3; D assignment may be TRBD1 or TRBD2 (6 bases each). The CDR3 sequence is 15 residues long. Germline V gives CDR1 SGHTA, CDR2 FQGNSA. The V end was cut by 1 base, the J end by 0 bases, with 8 bases between. The CDR3 DNA sequence: TGTGCCAGCAGCTTAGGGGGGGCCAGCACAGATACGCAGTATTTT. It specifies CASSLGGASTDTQYF.